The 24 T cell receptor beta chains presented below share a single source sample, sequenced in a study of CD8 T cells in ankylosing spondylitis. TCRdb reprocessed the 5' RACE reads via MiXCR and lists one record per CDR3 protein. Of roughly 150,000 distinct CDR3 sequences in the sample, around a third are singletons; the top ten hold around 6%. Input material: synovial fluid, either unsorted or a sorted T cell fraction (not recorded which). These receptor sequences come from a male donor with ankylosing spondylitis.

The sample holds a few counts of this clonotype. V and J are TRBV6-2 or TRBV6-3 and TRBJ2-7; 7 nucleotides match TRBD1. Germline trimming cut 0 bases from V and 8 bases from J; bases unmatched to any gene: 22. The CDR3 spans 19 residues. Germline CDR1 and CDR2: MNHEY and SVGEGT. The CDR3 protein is CASSYSIQGGRTEALKQYF. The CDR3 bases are TGTGCCAGCAGTTACTCGATACAAGGGGGCAGAACGGAAGCCTTGAAGCAGTACTTC.

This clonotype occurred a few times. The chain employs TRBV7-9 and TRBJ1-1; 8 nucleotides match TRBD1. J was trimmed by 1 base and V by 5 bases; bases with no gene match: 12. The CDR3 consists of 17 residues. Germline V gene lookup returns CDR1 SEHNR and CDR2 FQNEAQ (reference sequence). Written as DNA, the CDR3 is TGTGCCAGCAGCCCAAGAAAGACAGGGGTCGGGAACACTGAAGCTTTCTTT. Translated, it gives CASSPRKTGVGNTEAFF.

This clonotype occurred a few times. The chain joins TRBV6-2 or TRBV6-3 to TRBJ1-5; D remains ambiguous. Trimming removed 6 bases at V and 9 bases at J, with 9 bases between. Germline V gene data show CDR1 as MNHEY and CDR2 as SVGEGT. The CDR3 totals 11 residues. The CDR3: CASSSGGPQHF. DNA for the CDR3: TGTGCCAGCAGCTCCGGCGGGCCCCAGCATTTT.

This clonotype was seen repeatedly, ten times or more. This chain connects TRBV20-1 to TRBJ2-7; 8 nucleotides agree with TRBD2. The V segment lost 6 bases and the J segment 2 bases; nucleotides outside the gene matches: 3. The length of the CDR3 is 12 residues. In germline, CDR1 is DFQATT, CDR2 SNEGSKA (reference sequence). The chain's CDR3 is CSAGTRTYEQYF. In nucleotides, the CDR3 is TGCAGTGCCGGGACTAGAACCTACGAGCAGTACTTC.

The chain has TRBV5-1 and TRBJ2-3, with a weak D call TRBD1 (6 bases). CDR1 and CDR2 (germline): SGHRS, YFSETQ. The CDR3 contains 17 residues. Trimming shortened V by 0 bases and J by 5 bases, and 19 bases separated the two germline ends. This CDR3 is CASSLGWDTYKGDTQYF. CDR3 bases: TGCGCCAGCAGCTTGGGGTGGGACACCTACAAAGGAGATACGCAGTATTTT.

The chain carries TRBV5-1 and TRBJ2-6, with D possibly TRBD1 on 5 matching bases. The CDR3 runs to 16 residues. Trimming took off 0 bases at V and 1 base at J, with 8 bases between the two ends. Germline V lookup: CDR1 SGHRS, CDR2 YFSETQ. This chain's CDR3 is CASSLARGSGANVLTF. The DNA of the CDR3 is TGCGCCAGCAGCTTGGCTAGGGGATCTGGGGCCAACGTCCTGACTTTC.

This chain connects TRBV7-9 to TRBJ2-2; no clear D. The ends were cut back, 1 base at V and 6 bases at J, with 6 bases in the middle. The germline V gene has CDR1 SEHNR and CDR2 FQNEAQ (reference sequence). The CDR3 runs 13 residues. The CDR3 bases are TGTGCCAGCAGCTTAGAAGGACCCGGGGAGCTGTTTTTT. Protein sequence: CASSLEGPGELFF.

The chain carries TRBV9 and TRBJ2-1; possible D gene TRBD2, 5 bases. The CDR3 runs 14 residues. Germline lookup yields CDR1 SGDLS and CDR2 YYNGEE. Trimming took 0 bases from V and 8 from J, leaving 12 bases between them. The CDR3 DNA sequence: TGTGCCAGCAGCGTAGTGGATAGCGCATATGAGCAGTTCTTC. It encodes CASSVVDSAYEQFF.

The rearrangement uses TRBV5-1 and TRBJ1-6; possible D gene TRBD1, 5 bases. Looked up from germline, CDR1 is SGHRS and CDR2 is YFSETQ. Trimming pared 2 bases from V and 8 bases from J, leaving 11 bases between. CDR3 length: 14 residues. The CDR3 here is CASSFQGDDSPLHF. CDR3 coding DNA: TGCGCCAGCAGCTTCCAGGGTGATGATTCACCCCTCCACTTT.

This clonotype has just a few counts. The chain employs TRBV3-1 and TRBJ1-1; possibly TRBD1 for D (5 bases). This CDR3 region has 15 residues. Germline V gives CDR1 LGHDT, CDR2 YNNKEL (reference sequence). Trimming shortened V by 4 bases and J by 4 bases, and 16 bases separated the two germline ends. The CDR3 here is CASSPRQSTSTEAFF. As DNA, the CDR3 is TGTGCCAGCAGCCCCCGACAGAGTACCAGCACTGAAGCTTTCTTT.

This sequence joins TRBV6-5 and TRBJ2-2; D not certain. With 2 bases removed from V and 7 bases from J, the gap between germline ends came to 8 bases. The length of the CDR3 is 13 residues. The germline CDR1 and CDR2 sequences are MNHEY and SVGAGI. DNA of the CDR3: TGTGCCAGCAGTTACGTGGGTTACGGGGAGCTGTTTTTT. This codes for CASSYVGYGELFF.

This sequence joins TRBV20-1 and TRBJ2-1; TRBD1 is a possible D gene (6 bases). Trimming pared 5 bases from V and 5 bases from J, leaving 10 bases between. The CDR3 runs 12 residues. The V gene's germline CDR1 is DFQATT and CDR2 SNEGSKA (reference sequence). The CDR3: CSAPRQDNEQFF. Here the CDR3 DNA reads TGCAGTGCTCCACGACAGGACAATGAGCAGTTCTTC.

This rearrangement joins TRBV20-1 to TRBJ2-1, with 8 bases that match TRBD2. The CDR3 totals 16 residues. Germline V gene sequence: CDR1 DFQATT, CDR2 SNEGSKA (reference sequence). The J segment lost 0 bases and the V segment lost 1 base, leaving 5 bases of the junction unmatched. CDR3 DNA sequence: TGCAGTGCTAGAGCCGGGGGGGAGCACTCCTACAATGAGCAGTTCTTC. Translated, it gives CSARAGGEHSYNEQFF.

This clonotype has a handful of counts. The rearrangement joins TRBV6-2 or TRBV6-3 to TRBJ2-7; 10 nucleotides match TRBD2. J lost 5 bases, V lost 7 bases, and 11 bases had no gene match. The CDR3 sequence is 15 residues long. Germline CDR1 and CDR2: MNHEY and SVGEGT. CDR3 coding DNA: TGTGCCAGCATTCTAAGCAGCGGGAGGGCGCACGAGCAGTACTTC. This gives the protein CASILSSGRAHEQYF.

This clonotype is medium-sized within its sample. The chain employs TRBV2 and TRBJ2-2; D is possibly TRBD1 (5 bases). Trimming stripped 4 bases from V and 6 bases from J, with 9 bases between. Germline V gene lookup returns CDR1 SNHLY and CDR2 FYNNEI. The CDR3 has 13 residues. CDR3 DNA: TGTGCCAGCAGTGGCACAGGTCCCGGGGAGCTGTTTTTT. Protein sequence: CASSGTGPGELFF.

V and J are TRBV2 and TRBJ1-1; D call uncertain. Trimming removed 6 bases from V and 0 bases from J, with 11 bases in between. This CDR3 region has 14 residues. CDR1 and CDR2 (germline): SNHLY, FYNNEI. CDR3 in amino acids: CASRAGRLNTEAFF. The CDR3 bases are TGTGCCAGCAGAGCCGGACGGCTGAACACTGAAGCTTTCTTT.

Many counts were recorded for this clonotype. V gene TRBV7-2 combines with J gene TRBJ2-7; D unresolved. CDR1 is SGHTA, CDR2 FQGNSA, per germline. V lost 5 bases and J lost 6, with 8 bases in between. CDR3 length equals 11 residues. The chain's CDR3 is CASSPGSEQYF. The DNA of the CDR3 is TGTGCCAGCAGCCCTGGGTCCGAGCAGTACTTC.

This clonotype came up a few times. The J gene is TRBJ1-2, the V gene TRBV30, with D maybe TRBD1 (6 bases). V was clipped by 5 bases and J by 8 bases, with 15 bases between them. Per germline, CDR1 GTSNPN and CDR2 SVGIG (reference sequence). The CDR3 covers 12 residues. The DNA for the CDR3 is TGTGCCTGGGGACAGAAAGGGGGAGGCTACACCTTC. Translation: CAWGQKGGGYTF.

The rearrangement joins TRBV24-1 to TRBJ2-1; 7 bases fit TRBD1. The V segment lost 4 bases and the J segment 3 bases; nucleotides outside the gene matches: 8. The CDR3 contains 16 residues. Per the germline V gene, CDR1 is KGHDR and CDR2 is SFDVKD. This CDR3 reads CATSDPGGSGYNEQFF. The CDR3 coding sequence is TGTGCCACCAGTGACCCAGGGGGTTCTGGCTACAATGAGCAGTTCTTC.

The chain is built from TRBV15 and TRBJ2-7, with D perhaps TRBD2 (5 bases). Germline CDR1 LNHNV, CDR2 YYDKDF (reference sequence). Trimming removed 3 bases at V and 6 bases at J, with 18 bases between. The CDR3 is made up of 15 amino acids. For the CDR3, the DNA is TGTGCCACCAGCAGGGAGGTCGACCCCTTGGTCGAGCAGTACTTC. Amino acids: CATSREVDPLVEQYF.

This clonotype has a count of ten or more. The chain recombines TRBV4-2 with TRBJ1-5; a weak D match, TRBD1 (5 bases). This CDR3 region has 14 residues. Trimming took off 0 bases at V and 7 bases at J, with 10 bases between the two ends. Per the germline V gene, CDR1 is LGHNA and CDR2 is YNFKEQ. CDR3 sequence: CASSQDGREQPQHF. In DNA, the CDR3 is TGTGCCAGCAGCCAAGATGGCAGGGAACAGCCCCAGCATTTT.

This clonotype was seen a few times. The CDR3 sequence is CASSLRDRVFSPLHF. In DNA, the CDR3 is TGTGCCAGCAGCTTGCGGGACAGGGTTTTTTCACCCCTCCACTTT. The rearrangement uses TRBV5-5 and TRBJ1-6, with 9 nucleotides matching TRBD1. Trimming removed 1 base from V and 9 bases from J; junction bases left unmatched: 5. Germline V gives CDR1 SGHKS, CDR2 YYEKEE (reference sequence). The CDR3 runs to 15 residues.

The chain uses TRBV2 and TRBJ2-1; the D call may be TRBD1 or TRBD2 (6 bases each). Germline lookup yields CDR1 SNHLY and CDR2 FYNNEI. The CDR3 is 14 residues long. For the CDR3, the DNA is TGTGTCACCGGGGGCAGGGGTCTATTAGATGAGCAGTTCTTC. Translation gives CVTGGRGLLDEQFF.

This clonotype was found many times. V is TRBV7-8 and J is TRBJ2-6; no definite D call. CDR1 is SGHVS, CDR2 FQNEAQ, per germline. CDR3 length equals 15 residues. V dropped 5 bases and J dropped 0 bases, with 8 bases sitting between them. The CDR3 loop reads CASSTPTSGANVLTF. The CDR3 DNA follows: TGTGCCAGCAGCACCCCCACCTCTGGGGCCAACGTCCTGACTTTC.